The 7 T cell receptor beta chains below all came from one sample that was sequenced in a study of identical twins' blood T cells. One entry per CDR3 protein results from TCRdb running MiXCR on the 5' RACE reads. The profile shows 350,000 to 400,000 distinct CDR3 sequences, roughly 27% of them singletons. The sample was PBMCs. The receptors were gathered from a woman aged 18-50 years in good health.

The rearrangement links TRBV7-9 to TRBJ1-2; the D is unclear. Trimming cost V 4 bases and J 0 bases, with 12 bases left between them. Germline values: CDR1 SEHNR, CDR2 FQNEAQ (reference sequence). There are 15 residues in the CDR3. Here the CDR3 reads CASSYTGEPNYGYTF. For the CDR3, the DNA is TGTGCCAGCAGCTATACCGGGGAGCCTAACTATGGCTACACCTTC.

The rearrangement uses TRBV10-3 and TRBJ1-4; tentative D call: TRBD1 (5 bases). V dropped 10 bases and J dropped 7 bases, with 19 bases sitting between them. The CDR3 has 14 residues. Germline CDR1 is ENHRY and CDR2 is SYGVKD. The CDR3 sequence: CATGVQGNLEKLFF. CDR3 coding DNA: TGTGCCACGGGAGTTCAGGGAAATCTTGAAAAACTGTTTTTT.

This clonotype appeared a few times. The chain uses TRBV7-2 and TRBJ1-2, with 10 bases lining up with TRBD1. Germline V gene data show CDR1 as SGHTA and CDR2 as FQGNSA. There are 15 residues in the CDR3. Unmatched junction bases numbered 6, after V lost 3 bases and J lost 5 bases. DNA of the CDR3: TGTGCCAGCAGCTTGGGACAGGGGCGTTCTTATGGCTACACCTTC. It codes for CASSLGQGRSYGYTF.

This clonotype has more than one count but fewer than ten. The J gene is TRBJ1-2, the V gene TRBV11-2; 7 nucleotides align to TRBD1. The CDR3 is 13 amino acids. Per the germline V gene, CDR1 is SGHAT and CDR2 is FQNNGV. J was trimmed by 8 bases and V by 5 bases; bases with no gene match: 8. CDR3 sequence: CASSRSGQTGYTF. CDR3 bases: TGTGCCAGCAGCCGATCGGGACAGACAGGCTACACCTTC.

The chain links TRBV20-1 to TRBJ2-1; TRBD2 might be the D (7 bases). This CDR3 contains 12 residues. From germline, CDR1 is DFQATT and CDR2 SNEGSKA (reference sequence). Here the CDR3 DNA reads TGCACCGACCCCCGGGGGGCAGGTGAGCAGTTCTTC. This codes for CTDPRGAGEQFF.

V is TRBV6-5 and J is TRBJ1-6, with TRBD1 matching over 7 bases. Germline CDR1 reads MNHEY; CDR2 reads SVGAGI. The length of the CDR3 is 18 residues. V lost 4 bases, J lost 0 bases, and 9 bases stayed unmatched. The CDR3 coding sequence is TGTGCCAGCAGTTTGAGACAGGGTCCTAGCTCCTATAATTCACCCCTCCACTTT. Translation gives CASSLRQGPSSYNSPLHF.

This clonotype was detected a few times. V and J are TRBV12-3 or TRBV12-4 and TRBJ2-7, with D unclear. This CDR3 has 13 amino acids. Trimming took 2 bases from V and 7 from J, leaving 12 bases between them. CDR3: CASSLSQDQEQYF. CDR3 DNA sequence: TGTGCCAGCAGTTTAAGTCAGGACCAGGAGCAGTACTTC.